The 15 T cell receptor beta chains in this list originate from one sample, sequenced in a study of T cell responses to AZD1222 COVID-19 vaccine. Sequencing was performed with immunoSEQ multiplex PCR; in TCRdb, only in-frame clones are kept and a portion is missing. The sample carries about 150,000 clones, 80% to 95% recorded once. The source was peripheral blood, collected on day 0 of AZD1222 vaccination. The receptors were gathered from an adult in good health.

J is TRBJ1-1 and V is TRBV10-1, with D possibly being TRBD1 (6 bases). The germline V gene encodes CDR1 WNHNN and CDR2 SYGVQD (reference sequence). The CDR3 is 15 residues long. The V end lost 2 bases, the J end lost 3 bases, and 13 bases lay between the germline ends. The CDR3 protein is CASSEMGRGYTEAFF. The CDR3 DNA sequence: TGCGCCAGCAGTGAGATGGGCAGGGGCTACACTGAAGCTTTCTTT.

The V and J genes are TRBV9 and TRBJ2-3; 7 positions agree with TRBD2. CDR1 SGDLS and CDR2 YYNGEE come from the germline V gene. The length of the CDR3 is 14 residues. The V gene end was trimmed by 3 bases and the J gene end by 2 bases; junction bases not matched to a gene: 3. Here the CDR3 reads CASSGRDYTDTQYF. CDR3 DNA sequence: TGTGCCAGCAGCGGCCGGGACTACACAGATACGCAGTATTTT.

The chain employs TRBV5-5 and TRBJ2-7, with TRBD2 matching 8 bases. Trimming took 0 bases from V and 2 from J; bases not matched to a gene: 7. The germline V gene encodes CDR1 SGHKS and CDR2 YYEKEE (reference sequence). The CDR3 contains 16 residues. DNA of the CDR3: TGTGCCAGCAGCTTGGTTCCTAGCGGGTTGGCCTACGAGCAGTACTTC. Translating gives CASSLVPSGLAYEQYF.

This chain links TRBV9 with TRBJ1-6; tentatively, D is TRBD1 (5 bases). The CDR3 consists of 13 residues. Germline loops: CDR1 SGDLS, CDR2 YYNGEE. V lost 2 bases to trimming and J lost 10 bases, with 10 bases between them. The CDR3 loop is CASSVAGHSPLHF. The CDR3 bases are TGTGCCAGCAGCGTGGCAGGGCACTCACCCCTCCACTTT. The variable domain in full, with the rest retrieved from reference TRBV9 and TRBJ1-6, is DSGVTQTPKHLITATGQRVTLRCSPRSGDLSVYWYQQSLDQGLQFLIQYYNGEERAKGNILERFSAQQFPDLHSELNLSSLELGDSALYFCASSVAGHSPLHFGNGTRLTVT.

This clone showed up just once. The genes are TRBV29-1 and TRBJ1-3; 9 nucleotides match TRBD1. CDR3 length: 16 residues. Losses at the gene ends were 0 bases for V and 6 bases for J; bases not matched to a gene: 9. Germline values: CDR1 SQVTM, CDR2 ANQGSEA. CDR3 protein: CSVEDRDREAVNTIYF. CDR3 nucleotide sequence: TGCAGCGTTGAAGACCGGGACAGGGAGGCTGTAAACACCATATATTTT.

This chain links TRBV6-4 with TRBJ1-2; 7 positions agree with TRBD1. The CDR3 runs 12 residues. The V gene's germline CDR1 is MRHNA and CDR2 SNTAGT. J was trimmed by 2 bases and V by 8 bases; bases with no gene match: 2. CDR3 in DNA: TGTGCCAGCCGGGACAGAAACTATGGCTACACCTTC. Its translation: CASRDRNYGYTF.

This clone has a single count. The chain is built from TRBV5-1 and TRBJ2-7; no reliable D call. The CDR3 loop spans 11 amino acids. Trimming cost V 2 bases and J 4 bases, with 4 bases left between them. CDR1 and CDR2 (germline): SGHRS, YFSETQ. The CDR3 nucleotides are TGCGCCAGCAGCTTTGAATACGAGCAGTACTTC. Translation gives CASSFEYEQYF. Full variable domain (missing parts from reference TRBV5-1 and TRBJ2-7): KAGVTQTPRYLIKTRGQQVTLSCSPISGHRSVSWYQQTPGQGLQFLFEYFSETQRNKGNFPGRFSGRQFSNSRSEMNVSTLELGDSALYLCASSFEYEQYFGPGTRLTVT.

This chain joins TRBV20-1 and TRBJ1-1, with D maybe TRBD1 (6 bases). The V and J ends lost 3 bases and 11 bases respectively, with 10 bases between them. CDR1 is DFQATT and CDR2 is SNEGSKA in the germline V gene (reference sequence). CDR3 length: 10 amino acids. The DNA for the CDR3 is TGCAGTGCTAGTGGGGGCAGGGCTTTCTTT. Translation: CSASGGRAFF.

J is TRBJ2-4 and V is TRBV6-2 or TRBV6-3; unclear D gene. Trimming left V 5 bases short and J 0 bases short, with 11 bases between. CDR1 and CDR2 from the germline V gene are MNHEY and SVGEGT. CDR3 length: 15 residues. CDR3 sequence: CASSPTDLAKNIQYF. CDR3 in DNA: TGTGCCAGCAGTCCCACCGACCTAGCCAAAAACATTCAGTACTTC.

This sequence joins TRBV5-1 and TRBJ2-1, with a weak D call TRBD1 (6 bases). The CDR3 runs 15 residues. With 3 bases removed from V and 4 bases from J, the gap between germline ends came to 14 bases. The germline V gene has CDR1 SGHRS and CDR2 YFSETQ. The CDR3 sequence is CASSSVGTLYNEQFF. The CDR3 DNA reads TGCGCCAGCAGCTCCGTCGGGACACTGTACAATGAGCAGTTCTTC. The full variable domain, in which reference TRBV5-1 and TRBJ2-1 provide the parts outside the CDR3, is KAGVTQTPRYLIKTRGQQVTLSCSPISGHRSVSWYQQTPGQGLQFLFEYFSETQRNKGNFPGRFSGRQFSNSRSEMNVSTLELGDSALYLCASSSVGTLYNEQFFGPGTRLTVL.

This sequence joins TRBV21-1 and TRBJ2-7. TRBV21-1 is noted as a pseudogene. The CDR3 runs to 9 residues. CDR3 nucleotides: TGTGCCAGCAGCGCTCATGAGTACTTC. This sequence encodes CASSAHEYF.

The chain combines TRBV11-1 with TRBJ2-1; the match to TRBD1 covers 8 bases. J lost 8 bases, V lost 5 bases, and 5 bases had no gene match. This CDR3 has 13 amino acids. Germline V gives CDR1 SGHAT, CDR2 FQDESV (reference sequence). CDR3 nucleotides: TGTGCCAGCAGCCGGACAGGGCACGATGAGCAGTTCTTC. Translated, it gives CASSRTGHDEQFF.

The rearrangement joins TRBV3-1 (or the pseudogene TRBV3-2) to TRBJ2-3; 13 bases match TRBD2. The CDR3 is made up of 17 amino acids. Germline assignment: CDR1 LGHDT and CDR2 YNNKEL (reference sequence). V shed 5 bases and J 3 bases; nucleotides not matched to a gene: 8. The CDR3 DNA reads as TGTGCCAGCAGCAACCAAGTACTAGCGGGGGGGACAGATACGCAGTATTTT. This sequence encodes CASSNQVLAGGTDTQYF.

This clone was detected a few times. The chain joins TRBV5-1 to TRBJ2-2; 8 nucleotides align to TRBD1. This CDR3 spans 17 amino acids. With V trimmed by 4 bases and J by 0 bases, 8 bases remained unmatched. Germline CDR1 and CDR2: SGHRS and YFSETQ. This CDR3 reads CASSLDRGLANTGELFF. The CDR3 DNA reads TGCGCCAGCAGCCTCGACAGGGGACTTGCGAACACCGGGGAGCTGTTTTTT.

This clone was seen a few times. The V gene is TRBV6-5, the J gene TRBJ2-7; D call uncertain. Germline lookup yields CDR1 MNHEY and CDR2 SVGAGI. The CDR3 has 14 amino acids. Trimming left V 6 bases short and J 3 bases short, with 15 bases between. This chain's CDR3 is CASSPARSFYEQYF. CDR3 in DNA: TGTGCCAGCAGCCCGGCCAGGTCATTCTACGAGCAGTACTTC.